This T cell receptor beta chain was sequenced during a study of cytomegalovirus exposure and HLA in healthy donors. Study as a whole: HLA-typed donors contributed 80 million or so unique TCRs, which were held in an early data release.

General study points: The study carried out a later analysis of TCR beta sequences. It associated around 17,000 of them with specific HLA alleles at a false discovery rate of 0.05. A classifier reportedly called cytomegalovirus status with high sensitivity and specificity.

Worth noting for this clone: Its cognate antigen is unknown.

CDR1 SNHLY and CDR2 FYNNEI come from the germline V gene. V shed 3 bases and J shed 5 bases, with 13 bases lying between them. The CDR3 is 15 amino acids. 60 Vbeta and 13 Jbeta primers were used in PCR. TCRdb's table, derived via immunoSEQ multiplex PCR, lists solely in-frame clones and lacks some. The sample carries 100,000 to 150,000 clones, around 78% recorded once. The sequenced sample consisted of PBMCs. This sequence originates from a man aged 35 to 55 in good health and CMV-seronegative. The rearrangement joins TRBV2 to TRBJ2-2; possible D gene TRBD2, 5 bases. In nucleotides, the CDR3 is TGTGCCAGCAGTGAGGGTCTGGGCGGGACCGGGGAGCTGTTTTTT. It specifies CASSEGLGGTGELFF.